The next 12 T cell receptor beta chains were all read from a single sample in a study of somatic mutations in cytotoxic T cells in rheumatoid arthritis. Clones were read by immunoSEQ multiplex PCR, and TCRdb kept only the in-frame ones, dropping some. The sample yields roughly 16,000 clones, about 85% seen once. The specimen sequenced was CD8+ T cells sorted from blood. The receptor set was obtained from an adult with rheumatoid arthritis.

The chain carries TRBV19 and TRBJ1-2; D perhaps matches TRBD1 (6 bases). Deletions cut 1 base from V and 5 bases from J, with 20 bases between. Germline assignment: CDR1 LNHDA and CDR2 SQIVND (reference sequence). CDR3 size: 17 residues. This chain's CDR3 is CASSIGFDRTIPYGYTF. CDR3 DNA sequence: TGTGCCAGTAGTATAGGATTTGACAGGACAATCCCTTATGGCTACACCTTC.

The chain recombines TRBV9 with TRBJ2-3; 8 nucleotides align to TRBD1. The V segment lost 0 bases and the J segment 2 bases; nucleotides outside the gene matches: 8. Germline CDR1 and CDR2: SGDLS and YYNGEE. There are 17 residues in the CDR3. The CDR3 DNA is TGTGCCAGCAGCGTAGTGGACAGGGCGGGGTTCACAGATACGCAGTATTTT. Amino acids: CASSVVDRAGFTDTQYF. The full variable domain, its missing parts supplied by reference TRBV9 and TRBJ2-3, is DSGVTQTPKHLITATGQRVTLRCSPRSGDLSVYWYQQSLDQGLQFLIQYYNGEERAKGNILERFSAQQFPDLHSELNLSSLELGDSALYFCASSVVDRAGFTDTQYFGPGTRLTVL.

CDR3 bases: TGCAGCGCCCCAGCGGCTTTCTTT. Translation: CSAPAAFF. The chain uses TRBV29-1 and TRBJ1-1; no clear D gene. V lost 7 bases and J 11 bases, leaving 8 bases between the germline ends. The CDR3 is 8 amino acids. Germline CDR1 and CDR2: SQVTM and ANQGSEA.

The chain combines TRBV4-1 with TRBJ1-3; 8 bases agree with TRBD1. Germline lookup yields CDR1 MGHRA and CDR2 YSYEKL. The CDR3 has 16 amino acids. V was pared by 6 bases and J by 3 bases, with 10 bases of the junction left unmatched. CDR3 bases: TGCGCCAGCAGTAAGAGGGGACAGGAGGATGGAAACACCATATATTTT. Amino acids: CASSKRGQEDGNTIYF.

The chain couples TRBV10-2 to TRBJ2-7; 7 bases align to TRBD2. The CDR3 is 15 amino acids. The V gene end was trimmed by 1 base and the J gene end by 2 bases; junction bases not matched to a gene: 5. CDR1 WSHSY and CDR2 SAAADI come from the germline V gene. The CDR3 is CASSELGGGPYEQYF. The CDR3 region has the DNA TGCGCCAGCAGTGAGTTGGGCGGGGGACCCTACGAGCAGTACTTC.

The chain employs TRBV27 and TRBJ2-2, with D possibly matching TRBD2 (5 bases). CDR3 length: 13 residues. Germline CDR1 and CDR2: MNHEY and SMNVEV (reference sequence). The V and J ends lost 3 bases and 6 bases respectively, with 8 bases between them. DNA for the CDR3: TGTGCCAGCAGTTTGAGGGTTGCCGGGGAGCTGTTTTTT. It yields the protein CASSLRVAGELFF.

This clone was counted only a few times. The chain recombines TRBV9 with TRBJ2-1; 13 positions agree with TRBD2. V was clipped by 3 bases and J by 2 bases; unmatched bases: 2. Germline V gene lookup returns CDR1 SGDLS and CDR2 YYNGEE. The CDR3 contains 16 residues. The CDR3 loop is CASSATSGGAYNEQFF. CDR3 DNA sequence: TGTGCCAGCAGCGCAACTAGCGGGGGGGCCTACAATGAGCAGTTCTTC.

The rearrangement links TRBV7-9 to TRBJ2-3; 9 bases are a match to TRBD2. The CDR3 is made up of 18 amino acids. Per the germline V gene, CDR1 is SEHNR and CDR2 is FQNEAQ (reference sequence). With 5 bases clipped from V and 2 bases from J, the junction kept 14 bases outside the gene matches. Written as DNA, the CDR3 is TGTGCCAGCAGCCACAGTGCGCTAGCGGGGTTCTTCACAGATACGCAGTATTTT. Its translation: CASSHSALAGFFTDTQYF.

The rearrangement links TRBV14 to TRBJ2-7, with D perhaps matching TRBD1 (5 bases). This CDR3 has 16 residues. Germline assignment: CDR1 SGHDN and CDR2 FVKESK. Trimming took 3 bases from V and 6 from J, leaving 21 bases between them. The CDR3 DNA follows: TGTGCCAGCAGCCAGTTCCGAGACGTGGGGCCTCCCGAGCAGTACTTC. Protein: CASSQFRDVGPPEQYF. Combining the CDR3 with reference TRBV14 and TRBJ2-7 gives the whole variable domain EAGVTQFPSHSVIEKGQTVTLRCDPISGHDNLYWYRRVMGKEIKFLLHFVKESKQDESGMPNNRFLAERTGGTYSTLKVQPAELEDSGVYFCASSQFRDVGPPEQYFGPGTRLTVT.

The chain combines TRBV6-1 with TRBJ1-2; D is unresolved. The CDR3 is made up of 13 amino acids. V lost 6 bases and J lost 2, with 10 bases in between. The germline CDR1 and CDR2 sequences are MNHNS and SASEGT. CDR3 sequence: CASSSTRNYGYTF. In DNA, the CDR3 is TGTGCCAGCAGCTCAACCCGGAACTATGGCTACACCTTC.

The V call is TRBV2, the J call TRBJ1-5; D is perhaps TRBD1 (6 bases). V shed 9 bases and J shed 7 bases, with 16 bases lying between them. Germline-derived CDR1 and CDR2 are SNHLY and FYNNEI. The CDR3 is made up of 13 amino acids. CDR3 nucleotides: TGTGCCAGTCAGACAGGCCTCGGGCAGCCCCAGCATTTT. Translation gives CASQTGLGQPQHF.

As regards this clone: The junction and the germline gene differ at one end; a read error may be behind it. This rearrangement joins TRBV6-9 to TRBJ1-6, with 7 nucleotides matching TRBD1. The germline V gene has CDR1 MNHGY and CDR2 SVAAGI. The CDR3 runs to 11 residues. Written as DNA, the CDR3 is TGTGCCAGCAGTTACAGGGGGTTAATGCCCTTT. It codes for CASSYRGLMPF.